This T cell receptor (beta chain) was retrieved from a study of blood T cells in healthy people across ages (dated by TCRdb to between 2014 and 2016). The study in broad terms: In model experiments, template switching captured roughly one uniquely barcoded TCR beta cDNA molecule for every two T cells. To track age-related changes in TCR beta repertoire diversity, the study relied on deep sequencing normalized with unique cDNA molecular identifiers. To avoid experimental bias, donors of different ages were randomly spread across the sequencing lanes. Using the same blood draw, the study looked at two additional independent replicas of 1 million unique cDNA reads for two donors, one aged 18 to 30 and the other aged 80 or older. Four age groups were formed from the donors: young (average approximately 15 years), middle-aged (approximately 41), aged (roughly 58) and long-lived (around 82).

Library preparation employed 5' RACE. The sample was run on an Illumina HiSeq 2500. The second PCR ran for about 6 to 11 cycles and used a J-beta primer mix along with a sample-barcoded 5' primer. Each TCR beta cDNA molecule received a unique molecular identifier from a template-switch 5' adaptor carrying 12 random nucleotides. Each sample yielded at least 2.5 million CDR3-containing paired-end reads. All of the RNA was converted into first-strand cDNA using the Mint cDNA synthesis kit, with a TRBC-specific oligonucleotide serving as the primer. Following uracil-DNA glycosylase treatment, a first 18-cycle PCR with universal primers M1SS and BC2_uni_R was performed on all cDNA. The authors processed their data as follows. Each sample was normalized by randomly selecting 1 million high-quality reads, each carrying a distinct molecular identifier. Instead of being binned into consensus sequences, reads that shared molecular identifiers were thrown out. CDR3 identification, clonotype clustering and error correction used MiTCR with a Q25 quality threshold and the strictest error-elimination algorithm. A nonparametric unseen species model with Euler transformation was used to estimate lower-bound total TCR beta diversity. TCRdb ran its own pipeline on the public reads, namely fastp trimming at Q25 and MiXCR clone calling, and kept in-frame beta chains. When rows share a CDR3 protein, they turn into one entry using the most common DNA and genes. The V and J calls were determined by TCRdb, not by the authors. The table for this sample lists 1.5 million to 2 million distinct CDR3 sequences; almost 35% of them were counted only once. The top ten clones comprise approximately 11% of the sample.

Systemically healthy Caucasian individuals from Russia, 35 to 50 in total and aged about 6 to 95 years, were included as donors. Each donor gave around 9.8 milliliters of peripheral blood, collected into EDTA-treated Vacutainer tubes. PBMCs were isolated by Ficoll-Paque density-gradient centrifugation, with at least 7 million obtained per sample. Total RNA, at least 6 micrograms per sample, was extracted from PBMCs with Trizol reagent. For every donor, flow cytometry on a PBMC aliquot measured the percentage of naive CD45RAhigh/CD27high T cells. V lost 5 bases and J lost 5 bases, and the count of bases not matched to a germline gene is 7. The CDR3, from cysteine to phenylalanine, totals 14 residues. The entry retains the CDR3 DNA only, 42 bases that are in frame from base 1. Looking up the germline V gene yields CDR1 MDHEN and CDR2 SYDVKM. What the study reported, not specific to this receptor: Estimates of total diversity from one million sequenced T cells were regarded as lower bounds and underestimates. As age increased, observed TCR beta diversity per million T cells dropped in a roughly linear way, and a significant reduction was already evident by age about 40. Because donor CMV infection status was unknown, age-related changes in expanded clonotypes were potentially confounded. Compared with the aged group, the long-lived group had more naive CD4+ T cells, fewer expanded clones and increased TCR diversity, a pattern suggesting age selection. Observed TCR beta diversity correlated strongly with the percentage of naive T cells measured by flow cytometry. Bulk unsorted PBMC profiling prevented conclusive comparison of naive and antigen-experienced compartments.

With respect to this clonotype: There is no known antigen for this receptor. No qualities accompany the bases; no much larger clone lies one base away.

The sample consisted of blood. The chain couples TRBV28 to TRBJ1-2; 8 junctional bases match TRBD1. This clonotype was obtained from a woman in her 30s in good health. In nucleotides, the sequence is TGTGCCAGCAGTCAGGGACAGGTCGTTTATGGCTACACCTTC. This yields the protein CASSQGQVVYGYTF.